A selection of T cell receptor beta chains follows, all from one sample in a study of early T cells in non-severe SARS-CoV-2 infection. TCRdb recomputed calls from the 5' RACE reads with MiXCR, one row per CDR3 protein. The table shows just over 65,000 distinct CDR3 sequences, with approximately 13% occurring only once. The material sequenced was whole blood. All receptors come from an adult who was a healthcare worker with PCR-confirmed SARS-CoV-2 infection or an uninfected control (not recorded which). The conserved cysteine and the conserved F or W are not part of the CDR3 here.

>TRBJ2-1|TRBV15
ATSRGSGQGFYNEQF
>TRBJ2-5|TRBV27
ASSLRRSQVQY
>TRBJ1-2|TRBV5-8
ASSQWSVYGYT
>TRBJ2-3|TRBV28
ASHGLAGRDTQY
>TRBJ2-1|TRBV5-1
ASRGTSGYNNEQF
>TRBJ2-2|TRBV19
ASIIGTSGNTGELF
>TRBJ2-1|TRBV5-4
ASSLGVGDEQF
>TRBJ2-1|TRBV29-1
SVTYLSSYNEQF
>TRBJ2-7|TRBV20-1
SAREILAAPREQY
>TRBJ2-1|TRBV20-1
SARGRVGNEQF
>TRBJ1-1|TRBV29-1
SVRGTANTEAF
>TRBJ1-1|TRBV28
ASSLGTKNTEAF